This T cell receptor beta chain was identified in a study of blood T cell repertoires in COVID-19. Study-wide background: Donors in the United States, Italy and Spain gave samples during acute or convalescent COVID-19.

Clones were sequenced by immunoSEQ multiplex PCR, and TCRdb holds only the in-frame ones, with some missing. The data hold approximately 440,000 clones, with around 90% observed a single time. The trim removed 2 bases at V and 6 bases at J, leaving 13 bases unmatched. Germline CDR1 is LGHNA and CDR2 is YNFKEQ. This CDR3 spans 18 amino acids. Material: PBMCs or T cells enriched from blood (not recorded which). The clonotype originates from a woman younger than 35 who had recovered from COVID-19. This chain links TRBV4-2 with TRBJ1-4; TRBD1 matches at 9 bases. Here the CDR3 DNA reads TGTGCCAGCAGCCAAAAGACAGGGGGAGATTGGTTAGATGAAAAACTGTTTTTT. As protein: CASSQKTGGDWLDEKLFF.